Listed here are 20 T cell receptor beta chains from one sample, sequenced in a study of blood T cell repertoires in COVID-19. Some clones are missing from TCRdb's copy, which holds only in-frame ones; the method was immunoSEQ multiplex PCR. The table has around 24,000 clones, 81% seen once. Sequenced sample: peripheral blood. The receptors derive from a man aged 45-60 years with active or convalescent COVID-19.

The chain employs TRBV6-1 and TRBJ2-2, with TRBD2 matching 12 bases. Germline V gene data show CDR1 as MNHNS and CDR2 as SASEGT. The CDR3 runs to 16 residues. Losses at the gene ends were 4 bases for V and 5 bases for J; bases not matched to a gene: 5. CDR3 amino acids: CASSASLAGGTGELFF. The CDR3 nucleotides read TGTGCCAGCAGTGCGTCCCTAGCGGGGGGGACCGGGGAGCTGTTTTTT.

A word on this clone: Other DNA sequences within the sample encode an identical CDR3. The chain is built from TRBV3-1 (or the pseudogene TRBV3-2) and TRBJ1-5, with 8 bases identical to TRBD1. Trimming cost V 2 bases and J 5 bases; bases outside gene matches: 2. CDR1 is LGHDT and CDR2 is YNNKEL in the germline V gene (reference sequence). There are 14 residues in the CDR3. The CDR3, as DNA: TGTGCCAGCAGCCAAATGACAGGGGATCAGCCCCAGCATTTT. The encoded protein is CASSQMTGDQPQHF.

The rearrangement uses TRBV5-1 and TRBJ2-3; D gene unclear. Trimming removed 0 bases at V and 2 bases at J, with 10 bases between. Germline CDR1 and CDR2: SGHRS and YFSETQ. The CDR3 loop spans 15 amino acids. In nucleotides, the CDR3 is TGCGCCAGCAGCTTGGGGCTGATACCCACAGATACGCAGTATTTT. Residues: CASSLGLIPTDTQYF.

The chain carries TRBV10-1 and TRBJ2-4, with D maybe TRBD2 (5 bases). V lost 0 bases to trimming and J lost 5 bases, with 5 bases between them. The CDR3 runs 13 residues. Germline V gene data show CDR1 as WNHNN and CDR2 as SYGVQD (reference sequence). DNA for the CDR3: TGCGCCAGCAGTGAGTCGGGAGAAAACATTCAGTACTTC. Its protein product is CASSESGENIQYF.

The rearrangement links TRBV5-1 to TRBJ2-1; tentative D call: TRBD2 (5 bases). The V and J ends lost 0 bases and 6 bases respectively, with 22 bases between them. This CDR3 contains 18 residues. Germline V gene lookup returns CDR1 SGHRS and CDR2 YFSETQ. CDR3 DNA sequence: TGCGCCAGCAGCTTGGGACTCTTCACTAGGGCCCCCATCAATGAGCAGTTCTTC. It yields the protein CASSLGLFTRAPINEQFF.

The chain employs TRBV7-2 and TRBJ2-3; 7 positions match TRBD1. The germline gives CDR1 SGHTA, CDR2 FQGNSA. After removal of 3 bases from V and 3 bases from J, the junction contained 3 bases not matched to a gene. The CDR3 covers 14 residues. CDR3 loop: CASSFDRATDTQYF. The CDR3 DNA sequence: TGTGCCAGCAGCTTCGACAGGGCAACAGATACGCAGTATTTT.

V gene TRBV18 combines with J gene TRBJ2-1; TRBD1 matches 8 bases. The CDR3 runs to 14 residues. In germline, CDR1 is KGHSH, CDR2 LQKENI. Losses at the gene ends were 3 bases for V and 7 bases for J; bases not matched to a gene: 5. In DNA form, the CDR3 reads TGTGCCAGCTCACCGGACAGGGCGTGGAATGAGCAGTTCTTC. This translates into CASSPDRAWNEQFF.

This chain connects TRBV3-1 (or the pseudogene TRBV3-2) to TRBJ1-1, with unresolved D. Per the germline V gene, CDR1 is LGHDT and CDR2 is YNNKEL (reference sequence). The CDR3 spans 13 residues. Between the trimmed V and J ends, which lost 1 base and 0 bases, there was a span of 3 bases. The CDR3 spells CASSQGVNTEAFF. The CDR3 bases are TGTGCCAGCAGCCAAGGAGTGAACACTGAAGCTTTCTTT.

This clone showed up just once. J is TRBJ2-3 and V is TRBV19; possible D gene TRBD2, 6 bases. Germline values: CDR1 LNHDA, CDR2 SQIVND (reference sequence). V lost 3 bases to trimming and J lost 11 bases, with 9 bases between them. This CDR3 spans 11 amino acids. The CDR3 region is CASSISGEQYF. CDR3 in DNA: TGTGCCAGTAGTATCTCGGGAGAGCAGTATTTT.

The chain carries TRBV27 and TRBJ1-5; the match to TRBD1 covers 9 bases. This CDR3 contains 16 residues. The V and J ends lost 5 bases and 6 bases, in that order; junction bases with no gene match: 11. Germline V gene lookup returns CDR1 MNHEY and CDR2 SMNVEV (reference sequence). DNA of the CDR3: TGTGCCAGCAGTGCCTTTCACAGGGGGCGAGGTCAGCCCCAGCATTTT. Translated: CASSAFHRGRGQPQHF.

The CDR3 reads CASSLREGTYNSPLHF. For the CDR3, the DNA is TGTGCCAGCAGCTTACGAGAGGGCACCTATAATTCACCCCTCCACTTT. The chain joins TRBV13 to TRBJ1-6; D remains unclear. Germline V gene data show CDR1 as PRHDT and CDR2 as FYEKMQ (reference sequence). Deletions cut 2 bases from V and 2 bases from J, with 10 bases between. The CDR3 totals 16 residues.

DNA for the CDR3: TGCGCCAGCAGCTTGTCGGAGGTCTACGAGCAGTACTTC. Translating gives CASSLSEVYEQYF. V and J are TRBV5-1 and TRBJ2-7, with TRBD2 as a possible D gene (5 bases). The V gene lost 1 base and the J gene lost 3 bases, with 8 bases spanning the gap. The CDR3 spans 13 residues. Germline V gene sequence: CDR1 SGHRS, CDR2 YFSETQ.

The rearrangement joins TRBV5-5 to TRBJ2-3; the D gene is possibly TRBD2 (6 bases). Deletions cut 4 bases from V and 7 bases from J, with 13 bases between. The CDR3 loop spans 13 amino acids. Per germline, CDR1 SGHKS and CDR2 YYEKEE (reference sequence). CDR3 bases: TGTGCCAGCAGCGCCGCGGCGGGAAATACGCAGTATTTT. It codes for CASSAAAGNTQYF.

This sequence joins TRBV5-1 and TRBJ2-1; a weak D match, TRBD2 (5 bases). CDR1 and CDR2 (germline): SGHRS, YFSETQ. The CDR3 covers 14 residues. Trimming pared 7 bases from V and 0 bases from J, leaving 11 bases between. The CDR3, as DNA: TGCGCCAGCCACGACACTAGCTCCTACAATGAGCAGTTCTTC. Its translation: CASHDTSSYNEQFF.

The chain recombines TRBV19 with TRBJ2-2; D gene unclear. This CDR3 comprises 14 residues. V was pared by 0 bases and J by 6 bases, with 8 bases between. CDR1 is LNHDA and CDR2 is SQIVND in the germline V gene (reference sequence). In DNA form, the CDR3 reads TGTGCCAGTAGTATAGACCTATTTGCCGGGGAGCTGTTTTTT. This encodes CASSIDLFAGELFF.

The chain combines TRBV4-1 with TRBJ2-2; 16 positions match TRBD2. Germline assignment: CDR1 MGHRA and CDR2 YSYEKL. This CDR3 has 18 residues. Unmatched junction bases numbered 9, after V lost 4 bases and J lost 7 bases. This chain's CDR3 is CASSPGLAGGRRNGELFF. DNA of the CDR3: TGCGCCAGCAGCCCGGGACTAGCGGGAGGGAGAAGGAACGGGGAGCTGTTTTTT.

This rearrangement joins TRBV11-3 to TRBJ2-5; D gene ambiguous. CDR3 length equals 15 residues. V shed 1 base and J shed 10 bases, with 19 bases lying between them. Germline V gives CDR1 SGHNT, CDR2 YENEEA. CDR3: CASSLVGSSRGGQYF. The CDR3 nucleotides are TGTGCCAGCAGCTTAGTTGGCAGTTCACGAGGCGGCCAGTACTTC.

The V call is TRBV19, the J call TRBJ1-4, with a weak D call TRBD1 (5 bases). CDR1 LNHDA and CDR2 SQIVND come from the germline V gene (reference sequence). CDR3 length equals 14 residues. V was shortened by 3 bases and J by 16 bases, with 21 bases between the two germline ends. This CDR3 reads CASSMAGLRGASFF. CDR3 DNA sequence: TGTGCCAGTAGTATGGCAGGACTAAGGGGAGCGTCGTTTTTT.

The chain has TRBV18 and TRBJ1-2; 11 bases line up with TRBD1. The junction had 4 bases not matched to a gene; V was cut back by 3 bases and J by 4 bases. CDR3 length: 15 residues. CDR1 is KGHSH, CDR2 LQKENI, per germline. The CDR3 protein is CASSPDRGHGYGYTF. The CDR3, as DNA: TGTGCCAGCTCACCGGACAGGGGGCATGGCTATGGCTACACCTTC.

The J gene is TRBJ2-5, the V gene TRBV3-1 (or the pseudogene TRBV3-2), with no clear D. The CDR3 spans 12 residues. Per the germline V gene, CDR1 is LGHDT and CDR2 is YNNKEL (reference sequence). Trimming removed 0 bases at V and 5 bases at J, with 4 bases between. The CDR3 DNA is TGTGCCAGCAGCCAAGATGCGGAGACCCAGTACTTC. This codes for CASSQDAETQYF.